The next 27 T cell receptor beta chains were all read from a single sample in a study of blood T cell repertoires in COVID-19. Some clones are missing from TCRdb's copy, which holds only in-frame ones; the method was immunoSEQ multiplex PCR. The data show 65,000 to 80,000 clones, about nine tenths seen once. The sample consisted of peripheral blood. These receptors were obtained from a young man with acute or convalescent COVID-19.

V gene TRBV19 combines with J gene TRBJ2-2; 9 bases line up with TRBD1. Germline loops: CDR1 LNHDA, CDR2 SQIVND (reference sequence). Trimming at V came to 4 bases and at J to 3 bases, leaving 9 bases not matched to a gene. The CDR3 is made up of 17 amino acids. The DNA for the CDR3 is TGTGCCAGTAGTACCCGACAGGGGGTAGGGGACACCGGGGAGCTGTTTTTT. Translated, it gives CASSTRQGVGDTGELFF.

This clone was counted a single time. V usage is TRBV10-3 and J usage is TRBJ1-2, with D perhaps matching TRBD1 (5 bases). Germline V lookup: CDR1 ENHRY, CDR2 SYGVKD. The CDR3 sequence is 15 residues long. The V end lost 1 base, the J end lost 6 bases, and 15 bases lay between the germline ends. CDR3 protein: CAISEFRQSPHGYTF. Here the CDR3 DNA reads TGTGCCATCAGTGAGTTCCGACAGTCTCCACATGGCTACACCTTC.

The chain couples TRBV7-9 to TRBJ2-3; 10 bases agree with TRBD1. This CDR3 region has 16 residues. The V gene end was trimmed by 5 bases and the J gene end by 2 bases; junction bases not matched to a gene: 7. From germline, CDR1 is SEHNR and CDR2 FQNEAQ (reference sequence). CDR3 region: CASSRDRGRVTDTQYF. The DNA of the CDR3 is TGTGCCAGCAGCCGAGACAGGGGGCGCGTCACAGATACGCAGTATTTT.

In DNA, the CDR3 is TGTGCCAGCAGCTCATCTGGAGGGGAAGTAGGGCTTTCACCCCTCCACTTT. This gives the protein CASSSSGGEVGLSPLHF. V usage is TRBV7-9 and J usage is TRBJ1-6, with D perhaps matching TRBD1 (5 bases). V lost 4 bases to trimming and J lost 9 bases, with 22 bases between them. The CDR3 extends over 17 amino acids. Germline V lookup: CDR1 SEHNR, CDR2 FQNEAQ (reference sequence).

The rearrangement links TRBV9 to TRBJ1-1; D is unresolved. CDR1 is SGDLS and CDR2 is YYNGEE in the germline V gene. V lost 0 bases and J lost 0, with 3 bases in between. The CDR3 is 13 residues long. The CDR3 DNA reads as TGTGCCAGCAGCGTAGTAATGAACACTGAAGCTTTCTTT. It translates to CASSVVMNTEAFF.

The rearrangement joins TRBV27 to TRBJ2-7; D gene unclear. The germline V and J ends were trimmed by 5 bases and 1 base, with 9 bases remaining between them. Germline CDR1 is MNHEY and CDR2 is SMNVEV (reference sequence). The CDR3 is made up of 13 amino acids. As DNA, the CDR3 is TGTGCCAGCAGTGATGGCGGTTCCTACGAGCAGTACTTC. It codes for CASSDGGSYEQYF.

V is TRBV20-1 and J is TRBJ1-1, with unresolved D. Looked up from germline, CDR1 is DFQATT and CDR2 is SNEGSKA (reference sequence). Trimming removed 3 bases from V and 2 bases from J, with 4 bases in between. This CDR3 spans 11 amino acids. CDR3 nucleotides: TGCAGTGCTAGCCTCAACACTGAAGCTTTCTTT. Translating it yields CSASLNTEAFF.

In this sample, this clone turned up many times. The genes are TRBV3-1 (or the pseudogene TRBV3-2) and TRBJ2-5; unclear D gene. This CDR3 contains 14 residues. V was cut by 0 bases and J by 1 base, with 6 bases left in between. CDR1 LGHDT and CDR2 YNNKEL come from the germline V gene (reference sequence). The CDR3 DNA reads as TGTGCCAGCAGCCAAGATTATAGCCAAGAGACCCAGTACTTC. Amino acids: CASSQDYSQETQYF.

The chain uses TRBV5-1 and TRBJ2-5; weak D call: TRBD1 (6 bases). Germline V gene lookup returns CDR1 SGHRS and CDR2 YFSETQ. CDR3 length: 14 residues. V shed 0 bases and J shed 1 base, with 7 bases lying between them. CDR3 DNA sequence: TGCGCCAGCAGCTTGGGAGGGGGCCAAGAGACCCAGTACTTC. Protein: CASSLGGGQETQYF.

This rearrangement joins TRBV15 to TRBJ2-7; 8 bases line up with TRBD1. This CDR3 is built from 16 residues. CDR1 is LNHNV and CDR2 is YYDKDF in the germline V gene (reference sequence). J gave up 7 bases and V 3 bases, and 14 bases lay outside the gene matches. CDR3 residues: CATSRPSGTGLMEQYF. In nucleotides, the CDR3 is TGTGCCACCAGCAGGCCCTCCGGGACAGGTCTGATGGAGCAGTACTTC.

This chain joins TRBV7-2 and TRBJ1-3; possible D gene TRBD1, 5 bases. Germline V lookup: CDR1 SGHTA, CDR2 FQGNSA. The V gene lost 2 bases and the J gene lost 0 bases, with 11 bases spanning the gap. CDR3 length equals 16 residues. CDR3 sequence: CASSLQGYFSGNTIYF. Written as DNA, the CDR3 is TGTGCCAGCAGCTTACAGGGCTACTTCTCTGGAAACACCATATATTTT.

The CDR3 protein is CAWSVPFSGRNQPQHF. CDR3 nucleotide sequence: TGTGCCTGGAGTGTACCCTTTTCAGGGCGCAATCAGCCCCAGCATTTT. The rearrangement uses TRBV30 and TRBJ1-5, with D possibly being TRBD1 (5 bases). Germline CDR1 and CDR2: GTSNPN and SVGIG (reference sequence). The CDR3 covers 16 residues. Trimming stripped 0 bases from V and 2 bases from J, with 14 bases between.

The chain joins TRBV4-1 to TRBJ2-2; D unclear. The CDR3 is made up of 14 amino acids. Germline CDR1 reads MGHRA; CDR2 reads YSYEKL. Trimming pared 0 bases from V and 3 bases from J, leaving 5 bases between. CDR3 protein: CASSQEQYTGELFF. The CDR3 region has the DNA TGCGCCAGCAGCCAAGAACAGTACACCGGGGAGCTGTTTTTT.

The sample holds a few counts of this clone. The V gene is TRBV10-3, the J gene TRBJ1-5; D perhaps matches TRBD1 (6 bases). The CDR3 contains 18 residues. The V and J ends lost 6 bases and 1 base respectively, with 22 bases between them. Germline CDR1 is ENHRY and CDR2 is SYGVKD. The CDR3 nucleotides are TGTGCCATCAGCCCCGGGGGGGCCGAATTCCGGAGCAATCAGCCCCAGCATTTT. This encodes CAISPGGAEFRSNQPQHF.

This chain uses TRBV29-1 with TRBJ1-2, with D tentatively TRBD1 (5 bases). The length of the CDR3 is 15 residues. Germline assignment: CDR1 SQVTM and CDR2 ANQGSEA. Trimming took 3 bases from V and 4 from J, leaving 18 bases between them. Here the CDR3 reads CSVDVGPQGPYGYTF. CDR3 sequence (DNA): TGCAGCGTTGACGTAGGGCCCCAGGGCCCCTATGGCTACACCTTC.

The CDR3 bases are TGTGCCAGCAGCGTAGAGATGGGGCAGGGGGCGGCTTTCTTT. The encoded protein is CASSVEMGQGAAFF. The rearrangement uses TRBV9 and TRBJ1-1; 8 bases map to TRBD1. This CDR3 has 14 amino acids. CDR1 and CDR2 (germline): SGDLS, YYNGEE. Trimming took 0 bases from V and 11 from J; bases not matched to a gene: 9.

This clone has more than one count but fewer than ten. The CDR3 region is CASSSSGARNEKLFF. The CDR3 bases are TGCGCCAGCAGCTCATCAGGGGCCCGTAATGAAAAACTGTTTTTT. The rearrangement joins TRBV5-1 to TRBJ1-4, with D perhaps matching TRBD1 (6 bases). V was shortened by 3 bases and J by 4 bases, with 13 bases between the two germline ends. The germline CDR1 and CDR2 sequences are SGHRS and YFSETQ. The CDR3 has 15 residues. Full variable domain (rest looked up from reference TRBV5-1 and TRBJ1-4): KAGVTQTPRYLIKTRGQQVTLSCSPISGHRSVSWYQQTPGQGLQFLFEYFSETQRNKGNFPGRFSGRQFSNSRSEMNVSTLELGDSALYLCASSSSGARNEKLFFGSGTQLSVL.

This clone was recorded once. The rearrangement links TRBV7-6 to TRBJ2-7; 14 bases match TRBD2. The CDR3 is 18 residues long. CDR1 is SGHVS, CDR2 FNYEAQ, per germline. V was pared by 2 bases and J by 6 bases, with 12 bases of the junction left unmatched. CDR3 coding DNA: TGTGCCAGCAGCTTATCCCCATTGACTAGCGGGAGGGCAGGCGAGCAGTACTTC. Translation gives CASSLSPLTSGRAGEQYF.

This chain's CDR3 is CSVEVTGGSAFF. As DNA, the CDR3 is TGCAGCGTTGAGGTAACAGGGGGTAGTGCTTTCTTT. This chain joins TRBV29-1 and TRBJ1-1; TRBD1 matches at 8 bases. This CDR3 region has 12 residues. The V segment lost 3 bases and the J segment 11 bases; nucleotides outside the gene matches: 8. Germline CDR1 and CDR2: SQVTM and ANQGSEA. Full variable domain (remainder filled in from reference TRBV29-1 and TRBJ1-1): SAVISQKPSRDICQRGTSLTIQCQVDSQVTMMFWYRQQPGQSLTLIATANQGSEATYESGFVIDKFPISRPNLTFSTLTVSNMSPEDSSIYLCSVEVTGGSAFFGQGTRLTVV.

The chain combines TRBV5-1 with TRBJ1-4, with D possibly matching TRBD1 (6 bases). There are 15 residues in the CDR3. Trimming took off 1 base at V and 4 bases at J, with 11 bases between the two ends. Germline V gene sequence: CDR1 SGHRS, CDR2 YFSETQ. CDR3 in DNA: TGCGCCAGCAGCTTGTTCGGACAGAATAATGAAAAACTGTTTTTT. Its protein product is CASSLFGQNNEKLFF.

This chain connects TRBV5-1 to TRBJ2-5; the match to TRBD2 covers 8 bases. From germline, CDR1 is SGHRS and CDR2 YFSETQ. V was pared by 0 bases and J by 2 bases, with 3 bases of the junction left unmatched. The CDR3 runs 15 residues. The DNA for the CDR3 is TGCGCCAGCAGCTTGGGACCTAGCGGGCAAGAGACCCAGTACTTC. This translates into CASSLGPSGQETQYF.

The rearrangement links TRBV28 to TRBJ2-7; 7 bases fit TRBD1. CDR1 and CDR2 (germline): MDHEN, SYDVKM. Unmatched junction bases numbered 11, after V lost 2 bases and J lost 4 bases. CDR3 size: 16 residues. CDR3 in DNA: TGTGCCAGCAGTTTAAATTCGGCAGGGGGAAGGTACGAGCAGTACTTC. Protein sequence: CASSLNSAGGRYEQYF.

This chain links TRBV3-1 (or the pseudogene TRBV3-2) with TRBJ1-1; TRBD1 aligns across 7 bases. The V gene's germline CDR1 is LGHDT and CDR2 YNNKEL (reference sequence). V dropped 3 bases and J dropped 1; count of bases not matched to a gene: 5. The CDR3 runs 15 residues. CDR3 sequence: CASSQSGTENTEAFF. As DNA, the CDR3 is TGTGCCAGCAGCCAGAGTGGGACAGAGAACACTGAAGCTTTCTTT.

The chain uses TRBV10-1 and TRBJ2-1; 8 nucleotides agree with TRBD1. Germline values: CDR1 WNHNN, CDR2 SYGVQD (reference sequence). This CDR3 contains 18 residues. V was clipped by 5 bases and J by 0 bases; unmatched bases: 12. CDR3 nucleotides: TGCGCCAGCAGTAACCCGCTTGGACAGGGCAGCTCCTACAATGAGCAGTTCTTC. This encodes CASSNPLGQGSSYNEQFF.

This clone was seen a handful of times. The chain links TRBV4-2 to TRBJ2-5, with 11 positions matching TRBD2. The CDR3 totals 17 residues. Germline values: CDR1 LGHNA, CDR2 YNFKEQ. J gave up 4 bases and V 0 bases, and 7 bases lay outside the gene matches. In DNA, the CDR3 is TGTGCCAGCAGCCAAGATATAGCGGGGGGGTCAGGAGAGACCCAGTACTTC. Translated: CASSQDIAGGSGETQYF.

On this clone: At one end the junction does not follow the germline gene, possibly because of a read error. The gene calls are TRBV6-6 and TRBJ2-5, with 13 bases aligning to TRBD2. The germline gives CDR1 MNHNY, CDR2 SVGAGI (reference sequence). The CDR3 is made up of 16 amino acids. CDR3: CASRLGLAGDQGTQYF. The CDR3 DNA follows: TGTGCCAGCAGATTAGGACTAGCGGGGGATCAAGGGACCCAGTACTTC.

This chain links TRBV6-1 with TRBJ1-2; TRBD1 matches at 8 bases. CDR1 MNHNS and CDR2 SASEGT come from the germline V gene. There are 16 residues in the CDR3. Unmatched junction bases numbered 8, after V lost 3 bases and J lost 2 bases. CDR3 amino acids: CASSDDRGAGNYGYTF. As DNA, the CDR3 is TGTGCCAGCAGTGATGACAGGGGCGCGGGAAACTATGGCTACACCTTC.